These T cell receptor beta chains were read from a single sample in a study of cytomegalovirus exposure and HLA in healthy donors. TCRdb's table, derived via immunoSEQ multiplex PCR, lists solely in-frame clones and lacks some. The sample consists of under 200,000 clones, roughly nine tenths of them appearing once. The source material was PBMCs. The source of these receptors is a boy younger than 10 in good health and CMV-seronegative. Both conserved end residues are part of each CDR3. Each record gives: D gene, clone size, J gene, V gene, CDR3 DNA, CDR3 protein. D genes are given only for firm matches. Clone size is shown for a subset of rows, as once, few, many or a class of expanded clone.

>.|.|TRBJ2-2|TRBV11-1
TGTGCCAGCACCTCCCGGAGCACCGGGGAGCTGTTTTTT
CASTSRSTGELFF
>.|few|TRBJ2-5|TRBV7-2
TGTGCCAGCAGCTTAGTAAATCCCTTCCCAGAGACCCAGTACTTC
CASSLVNPFPETQYF
>TRBD1|once|TRBJ2-5|TRBV11-2
TGTGCCAGCAGCCTGGACAGGAAGACCCAGTACTTC
CASSLDRKTQYF
>TRBD1|.|TRBJ2-7|TRBV28
TGTGCCAGCACCTCACCGACGGGACAGGGAACCTACGAGCAGTACTTC
CASTSPTGQGTYEQYF
>TRBD1|.|TRBJ1-1|TRBV28
TGTGCCAGCAGTGGCCGGGACAGGGGGTGGGCTGAAGCTTTCTTT
CASSGRDRGWAEAFF
>TRBD2|.|TRBJ2-7|TRBV27
TGTGCCAGCAGCCGACGACTAGCGGGGGGGCCAGGCGAGCAGTACTTC
CASSRRLAGGPGEQYF
>.|.|TRBJ2-5|TRBV18
TGTGCCAGCTCGCCGGGGGGCAGCCAAGAGACCCAGTACTTC
CASSPGGSQETQYF
>.|once|TRBJ2-1|TRBV11-2
TGTGCCAGCAGCGAACAGGGCTCCTACAATGAGCAGTTCTTC
CASSEQGSYNEQFF
>TRBD2|few|TRBJ2-5|TRBV10-3
TGTGCCATCAGCCAAGCGGGAGAGGGCCAAGAGACCCAGTACTTC
CAISQAGEGQETQYF
>.|.|TRBJ1-2|TRBV28
TGTGCCAGCAGTCCAGGGCCCACCAAGGGCTACACCTTC
CASSPGPTKGYTF
>.|.|TRBJ1-2|TRBV10-3
TGTGCCATCAGTGGGTTCGACAGTCCTAACTATGGCTACACCTTC
CAISGFDSPNYGYTF
>TRBD1|.|TRBJ2-7|TRBV6-1
TGTGCCAGCAGTCGACAGGGGGCGACCTCCTACGAGCAGTACTTC
CASSRQGATSYEQYF